This T cell receptor (beta chain) is from a study of blood T cells in healthy people across ages. Study results and caveats: There was no known CMV status for donors, so expanded clonotype changes were possibly confounded. A greater number of naive CD4+ cells and higher diversity distinguished long-lived donors from aged donors. Age brought a roughly linear fall in TCR beta diversity measured per million T cells.

With V trimmed by 2 bases and J by 6 bases, 7 bases remained unmatched. CDR1 and CDR2 (germline): SGHRS, YFSETQ. The CDR3 has 15 amino acids. Alongside a J-beta primer mix, a sample-barcoded 5' primer served in a second PCR lasting about 7 to 11 cycles. Each cDNA molecule carried a tag from a template-switch adaptor that contained 12 random nucleotides. A single record per CDR3 protein comes from TCRdb applying MiXCR to the 5' RACE reads. The sample includes roughly 2 million distinct CDR3 sequences, around 48% of them seen just once. The table lists this clonotype with a few counts. No antigen is known for it.

The sequence came from a woman aged 40-49 years in good health. The chain couples TRBV5-1 to TRBJ2-3, with 9 bases lining up with TRBD2. The source material was blood. Here the CDR3 reads CASSFRASGADTQYF. The CDR3 DNA is TGCGCCAGCAGCTTTCGGGCTAGCGGGGCGGATACGCAGTATTTT. The full variable domain, with the rest looked up from reference TRBV5-1 and TRBJ2-3, is KAGVTQTPRYLIKTRGQQVTLSCSPISGHRSVSWYQQTPGQGLQFLFEYFSETQRNKGNFPGRFSGRQFSNSRSEMNVSTLELGDSALYLCASSFRASGADTQYFGPGTRLTVL.